This is a list of T cell receptor beta chains from one sample in a study of PD-L1 blockade in urothelial cancer. Produced via immunoSEQ multiplex PCR; TCRdb's table is partial and in-frame only. The sample lists under 95,000 clones, 84% occurring once. Here the sequenced sample was PBMCs, taken around atezolizumab (anti-PD-L1) treatment. These receptor sequences come from a woman in her 70s with urothelial cancer. CDR3s leave out the opening cysteine and the closing phenylalanine or tryptophan. A clone size is listed for some rows: how often the clone was seen (once, few, many), or a class if it is expanded.

j_call	clone_size	v_call	cdr3_aa
TRBJ2-1	NA	TRBV5-1	ASSFLAGSSYNEQF
TRBJ2-1	NA	TRBV7-9	ASSVGSGTGVGNEQF
TRBJ2-7	NA	TRBV4-1	ASSQDPRVAGGRYEQY
TRBJ2-1	once	TRBV7-9	ASPRGPDSYNEQF
TRBJ1-2	NA	TRBV6-5	ASRQGTGLYGYT
TRBJ2-1	NA	TRBV7-2	ASSLGNNGYNEQF
TRBJ2-1	NA	TRBV18	ASSPRQGAYNEQF
TRBJ2-1	many	TRBV13	ASSLVSGGLEQF
TRBJ1-2	once	TRBV6-6	ASAKGAIGYT
TRBJ1-1	NA	TRBV7-2	ASSLVPRGGYTEAF
TRBJ2-2	NA	TRBV27	ASSIRVLNTGELF
TRBJ2-2	NA	TRBV9	ASSVGGGPSNTGELF
TRBJ1-3	once	TRBV4-3	ASSQDLGALTGNTIY
TRBJ2-2	NA	TRBV5-6	ASSQSLAGAGELF
TRBJ1-2	NA	TRBV7-2	ASSLTLRSTGDGGYT
TRBJ1-4	NA	TRBV4-2	ASSTRKLDRGRFEKLF
TRBJ1-6	NA	TRBV2	ASSTGAHSPLH
TRBJ2-1	NA	TRBV18	ASSLLAGGRVSSNEQF
TRBJ1-2	few	TRBV30	AWRDREAGYT
TRBJ2-3	few	TRBV7-2	ASSLAAGEYTDTQY
TRBJ2-1	NA	TRBV19	ASSSPRIYNEQF
TRBJ2-7	NA	TRBV7-6	ASSLASGQGSHPNYEQY
TRBJ2-6	few	TRBV6-1	ASSEGVGQYSGANVLT
TRBJ2-1	NA	TRBV5-6	ASSYGRTFYNEQF
TRBJ1-2	few	TRBV4-1	ASSQEGIAAYGYT
TRBJ2-7	NA	TRBV19	ASTPLAGGLEQY
TRBJ1-2	NA	TRBV19	ASSSNLDRGRDYGYT
TRBJ1-5	NA	TRBV6-1	ASRPTGVNQPQH
TRBJ1-4	NA	TRBV11-2	ASSWGRGADEKLF
TRBJ2-1	NA	TRBV7-2	ASSLNGPGFFNEQF
TRBJ2-5	NA	TRBV27	ASRPTLGNRETQY
TRBJ1-5	NA	TRBV7-9	ASSRMGAAQPQH
TRBJ2-2	few	TRBV5-1	ASSLRDSTTGELF
TRBJ2-7	NA	TRBV19	ASSVGTSGFSYEQY
TRBJ2-1	NA	TRBV27	ASSNRDNEQF
TRBJ1-5	NA	TRBV28	ASIGRDRVSYQPQH
TRBJ2-2	NA	TRBV18	ASSPKSVGIALGELF
TRBJ1-3	NA	TRBV13	ASSHALFSGSGNTIY
TRBJ1-2	NA	TRBV29-1	SVAGQGVYT
TRBJ2-1	NA	TRBV11-3	ASSWGTGLYNEQF
TRBJ2-1	NA	TRBV30	AWSVGVSGSSYNEQF
TRBJ2-7	NA	TRBV28	ASSSGAAVSSYEQY
TRBJ1-1	few	TRBV5-4	ASSVQGAPEAF
TRBJ1-2	NA	TRBV5-6	ASSLAGGAYSGYT
TRBJ2-3	NA	TRBV7-9	ASSLVVLPTDTQY
TRBJ2-1	NA	TRBV4-1	ASSPGTSGSLGQF
TRBJ2-3	NA	TRBV2	ASSEGEETDTQY
TRBJ2-1	NA	TRBV27	ASSLSGAGYNEQF
TRBJ2-7	NA	TRBV4-3	ASSQDFRYEQY
TRBJ1-4	NA	TRBV7-9	ASSPAGQGAREKLF
TRBJ2-3	NA	TRBV9	ASSNLAVDTQY